This T cell receptor beta chain is drawn from a study of blood T cell repertoires in COVID-19. Study overall: Italy, Spain and the United States were the sources of the convalescent and acute COVID-19 samples. The analysed material was cDNA or gDNA that came from T cells, B-cell-depleted T cells, or PBMCs.

The CDR3 is 16 residues long. The V end lost 5 bases, the J end lost 2 bases, and 19 bases lay between the germline ends. Germline values: CDR1 MNHEY, CDR2 SMNVEV (reference sequence). In the authors' workflow: From reference gene primer amplification, estimates of nucleated cell counts were derived. Profiling relied on immunoSEQ multiplex PCR, and the TCRdb table lists in-frame clones only, not all of them. The V and J calls and clone size were taken over from that table, and D and trimming were inferred from the DNA. The sample consists of about 43,000 clones, about 91% of them appearing once. Sample: peripheral blood. V and J are TRBV27 and TRBJ2-7, with D possibly being TRBD1 (6 bases). This clonotype was obtained from a man in his sixties with active COVID-19. The CDR3 spells CASSRQVDGGTYEQYF. As DNA, the CDR3 is TGTGCCAGCAGTAGACAGGTTGATGGTGGGACCTACGAGCAGTACTTC.